Shown below are 8 T cell receptor beta chains from a single sample sequenced in a study of cytomegalovirus exposure and HLA in healthy donors. PCR primers comprised 60 Vbeta and 13 Jbeta primers. Assay: immunoSEQ multiplex PCR; the TCRdb copy retains only in-frame clones and omits some. The repertoire holds 150,000 or so clones, with about 80% as singletons. The sequenced sample was PBMCs. Receptors were obtained from a man aged 25 to 40 in good health and CMV-seronegative.

The rearrangement links TRBV7-2 to TRBJ1-5; a possible D gene is TRBD1 (6 bases). The CDR3 length is 15 residues. Germline V CDR1 and CDR2: SGHTA, FQGNSA. V shed 6 bases and J shed 1 base, with 13 bases lying between them. Here the CDR3 DNA reads TGTGCCAGCAGGCAGCAGGGGTGGAGCAATCAGCCCCAGCATTTT. The encoded protein is CASRQQGWSNQPQHF.

V is TRBV6-1 and J is TRBJ1-2, with D unclear. The germline V and J ends were trimmed by 5 bases and 4 bases, with 8 bases remaining between them. CDR3 size: 12 residues. Germline V gene data show CDR1 as MNHNS and CDR2 as SASEGT. The CDR3 here is CASSNSPYGYTF. CDR3 sequence (DNA): TGTGCCAGCAGTAACAGCCCCTATGGCTACACCTTC.

This clone has just one count. The V gene is TRBV6-5, the J gene TRBJ1-1; D is undetermined. Germline-derived CDR1 and CDR2 are MNHEY and SVGAGI. Trimming removed 5 bases from V and 6 bases from J, with 16 bases in between. The CDR3 covers 14 residues. The CDR3 region is CASSPGSPDAEAFF. CDR3 sequence (DNA): TGTGCCAGCAGTCCGGGGTCCCCTGACGCTGAAGCTTTCTTT.

This rearrangement joins TRBV14 to TRBJ1-1; D gene ambiguous. CDR3 length equals 15 residues. From germline, CDR1 is SGHDN and CDR2 FVKESK. Trimming pared 1 base from V and 0 bases from J, leaving 9 bases between. The CDR3 DNA reads as TGTGCCAGCAGCCAAGGGGTGGGCCTGAACACTGAAGCTTTCTTT. Translated, it gives CASSQGVGLNTEAFF. The whole variable domain, filled in from reference TRBV14 and TRBJ1-1, reads EAGVTQFPSHSVIEKGQTVTLRCDPISGHDNLYWYRRVMGKEIKFLLHFVKESKQDESGMPNNRFLAERTGGTYSTLKVQPAELEDSGVYFCASSQGVGLNTEAFFGQGTRLTVV.

This chain links TRBV4-1 with TRBJ2-7; D is perhaps TRBD1 (5 bases). The CDR3 contains 14 residues. Germline V CDR1 and CDR2: MGHRA, YSYEKL. The V end lost 4 bases, the J end lost 2 bases, and 12 bases lay between the germline ends. Here the CDR3 DNA reads TGCGCCAGCAGCCCGACAGTGTTCGCCTACGAGCAGTACTTC. It encodes CASSPTVFAYEQYF.

The CDR3 nucleotides read TGTGCCAGCAGCTTACCGGGGACATCCGAGCAGTTCTTC. Protein: CASSLPGTSEQFF. The chain links TRBV7-2 to TRBJ2-1, with D possibly being TRBD1 (6 bases). The CDR3 has 13 residues. Trimming removed 2 bases from V and 10 bases from J, with 12 bases in between. The germline CDR1 and CDR2 sequences are SGHTA and FQGNSA.

Notes on this clone: Different DNA sequences within this sample yield the same CDR3. The chain is built from TRBV5-1 and TRBJ2-7; 7 nucleotides line up with TRBD1. CDR1 SGHRS and CDR2 YFSETQ come from the germline V gene. This CDR3 contains 12 residues. V was pared by 4 bases and J by 3 bases, with 1 base of the junction left unmatched. CDR3 in DNA: TGCGCCAGCAGCCGGGACAGCTACGAGCAGTACTTC. It codes for CASSRDSYEQYF.

V usage is TRBV14 and J usage is TRBJ1-2; D is unclear. Between the trimmed V and J ends, which lost 4 bases and 8 bases, there was a span of 23 bases. This CDR3 is 16 amino acids long. Germline CDR1 SGHDN, CDR2 FVKESK. The CDR3 bases are TGTGCCAGCAGCCCAAGTCCCTACCTTAACTCTAGGGGCTACACCTTC. It yields the protein CASSPSPYLNSRGYTF.